The 13 T cell receptor beta chains below were found in one sample sequenced in a study of metastatic and nonmetastatic thyroid tumors. Thyroid surgery took place with no prior treatment in any patient. Through MiXCR, TCRdb re-clonotyped the PCR reads. The sample records roughly 20,000 clones, 15% to 20% being singletons. The sequencing sample was made of tumor tissue. Receptors were obtained from a female donor with papillary thyroid cancer or a benign thyroid nodule (not recorded which). Some clones in this sample may be carry-over from other donors' samples.

By share, this clone ranks as medium-sized. V is TRBV6-1 and J is TRBJ2-7, with a possible D match to TRBD1 (5 bases). The V gene lost 7 bases and the J gene lost 4 bases, with 11 bases spanning the gap. The CDR3 spans 12 residues. Germline loops: CDR1 MNHNS, CDR2 SASEGT. The CDR3 bases are TGTGCCAGCAATTTCGACAGTTACGAGCAGTACTTC. As protein: CASNFDSYEQYF.

Concerning this clone itself: This may stem from a read error, because a much larger clone lies one nucleotide away. The chain has TRBV29-1 and TRBJ1-2, with 7 bases lining up with TRBD1. Trimming cost V 5 bases and J 3 bases; bases outside gene matches: 9. CDR3 length: 14 amino acids. The germline gives CDR1 SQVTM, CDR2 ANQGSEA. CDR3 in DNA: TGCAGCGTTTCCCAGGGGGGGACTTACTATGGCTACACCTTC. Protein sequence: CSVSQGGTYYGYTF.

A word on this clone: A read error may account for a junction end that differs from germline. This chain links TRBV5-1 with TRBJ1-5; D is undetermined. This CDR3 has 13 residues. Looked up from germline, CDR1 is SGHRS and CDR2 is YFSETQ. The CDR3 protein is CVSSLAVNQPQHF. The CDR3 coding sequence is TGCGTCAGCAGCTTGGCGGTCAATCAGCCCCAGCATTTT.

This clone was seen at least ten times. The J gene is TRBJ2-3, the V gene TRBV6-1, with TRBD1 identical over 10 bases. This CDR3 has 13 residues. V lost 10 bases and J lost 6; bases outside the gene matches: 7. Looked up from germline, CDR1 is MNHNS and CDR2 is SASEGT. The CDR3 here is CATDRGSDDTQYF. CDR3 bases: TGTGCCACGGACAGGGGGAGCGACGATACGCAGTATTTT.

This clone has at least ten counts. The chain joins TRBV27 to TRBJ1-5; possible D gene TRBD1, 5 bases. The ends were cut back, 3 bases at V and 6 bases at J, with 15 bases in the middle. Looked up from germline, CDR1 is MNHEY and CDR2 is SMNVEV (reference sequence). CDR3 length: 15 residues. The CDR3 DNA follows: TGTGCCAGCAGTTTCAGTTCGGCGCAGGGTCAGCCCCAGCATTTT. Residues: CASSFSSAQGQPQHF.

This clone was observed at least ten times. The chain couples TRBV28 to TRBJ2-2; the D is unclear. The germline V gene has CDR1 MDHEN and CDR2 SYDVKM. The germline V and J ends were trimmed by 7 bases and 3 bases, with 6 bases remaining between them. The CDR3 is 12 amino acids. The DNA of the CDR3 is TGTGCCAGCAACAAGGACACCGGGGAGCTGTTTTTT. Translating gives CASNKDTGELFF. The entire variable domain, with the rest obtained from reference TRBV28 and TRBJ2-2, is as follows: DVKVTQSSRYLVKRTGEKVFLECVQDMDHENMFWYRQDPGLGLRLIYFSYDVKMKEKGDIPEGYSVSREKKERFSLILESASTNQTSMYLCASNKDTGELFFGEGSRLTVL.

The chain has TRBV5-1 and TRBJ2-2; unclear D gene. CDR3 size: 16 residues. V was pared by 3 bases and J by 11 bases, with 23 bases between. Germline CDR1 SGHRS, CDR2 YFSETQ. The CDR3 reads CASSSAFKTDTVELFF. In nucleotides, the CDR3 is TGCGCCAGCAGCTCTGCCTTCAAGACTGACACCGTTGAGCTGTTTTTT.

This clone has more than one count but fewer than ten. One junction end disagrees with the germline gene, perhaps due to a read error. V is TRBV25-1 and J is TRBJ2-1; perhaps TRBD2 as D (5 bases). The CDR3 is made up of 17 amino acids. Germline V gives CDR1 MGHDK, CDR2 SYGVNS. This CDR3 reads CASSGPTLANIYNEQFF. Written as DNA, the CDR3 is TGCGCCAGCAGTGGCCCCACCCTAGCCAACATTTACAATGAGCAGTTCTTC.

This clone came up many times. The CDR3 bases are TGTGCCAGCAGCTTTGGGCCGGAGGGCTACACCTTC. Translated, it gives CASSFGPEGYTF. V and J are TRBV7-8 and TRBJ1-2, with D uncertain. V lost 3 bases and J 8 bases, leaving 10 bases between the germline ends. The germline V gene encodes CDR1 SGHVS and CDR2 FQNEAQ. This CDR3 spans 12 amino acids.

About this clone itself: This may stem from a read error, because a much larger clone lies one nucleotide away. V usage is TRBV5-5 and J usage is TRBJ1-1; TRBD1 aligns across 8 bases. V trimming: 3 bases; J trimming: 5 bases; junction bases outside the gene matches: 9. The CDR3 sequence is 15 residues long. CDR1 SGHKS and CDR2 YYEKEE come from the germline V gene (reference sequence). The CDR3 DNA reads TGTGCCAGCAGCTGGGAGGTACAGGGGGGTACTGAAGCTTTCTTT. It encodes CASSWEVQGGTEAFF. The full variable domain, with the rest looked up from reference TRBV5-5 and TRBJ1-1, is DAGVTQSPTHLIKTRGQQVTLRCSPISGHKSVSWYQQVLGQGPQFIFQYYEKEERGRGNFPDRFSARQFPNYSSELNVNALLLGDSALYLCASSWEVQGGTEAFFGQGTRLTVV.

This clone was found many times. V gene TRBV12-3 or TRBV12-4 combines with J gene TRBJ2-1, with D possibly being TRBD1 or TRBD2 (5 bases each). Trimming cost V 3 bases and J 7 bases, with 16 bases left between them. CDR3 length equals 15 residues. The CDR3 reads CASSLSQGWENEQFF. The CDR3 bases are TGTGCCAGCAGTTTGTCTCAGGGATGGGAGAATGAGCAGTTCTTC.

The chain has TRBV7-2 and TRBJ1-2; D is perhaps TRBD1 (6 bases). CDR1 and CDR2 from the germline V gene are SGHTA and FQGNSA. Trimming pared 5 bases from V and 5 bases from J, leaving 15 bases between. This CDR3 has 14 residues. The CDR3 is CASSTQGGSYGYTF. CDR3 nucleotides: TGTGCCAGCAGCACCCAAGGGGGTTCTTATGGCTACACCTTC.

This clone appeared many times. J is TRBJ1-1 and V is TRBV11-2; the match to TRBD1 covers 8 bases. Germline V lookup: CDR1 SGHAT, CDR2 FQNNGV. Trimming removed 3 bases from V and 11 bases from J; junction bases left unmatched: 14. CDR3 length: 15 amino acids. The CDR3 region is CASSFGQGGLIVAFF. Written as DNA, the CDR3 is TGTGCCAGCAGCTTCGGACAGGGTGGGCTGATAGTGGCTTTCTTT.